This T cell receptor beta chain was found in a study of T cell changes during pregnancy in multiple sclerosis. This CDR3 spans 13 amino acids. CDR1 and CDR2 from the germline V gene are KGHSH and LQKENI. V shed 3 bases and J 5 bases; nucleotides not matched to a gene: 2. Clones were read by immunoSEQ multiplex PCR, and TCRdb kept only the in-frame ones, dropping some. The repertoire holds some 40,000 clones, with around 90% as singletons. This TCR was sampled from a female donor with multiple sclerosis, enrolled in a pregnancy study. This chain connects TRBV18 to TRBJ2-3; TRBD1 agrees at 7 bases. The starting material was CD4+ T cells from peripheral blood mononuclear cells, obtained in the second trimester of pregnancy. This chain's CDR3 is CASSPTGLDTQYF. The CDR3 DNA reads as TGTGCCAGCTCACCGACAGGGTTAGATACGCAGTATTTT.